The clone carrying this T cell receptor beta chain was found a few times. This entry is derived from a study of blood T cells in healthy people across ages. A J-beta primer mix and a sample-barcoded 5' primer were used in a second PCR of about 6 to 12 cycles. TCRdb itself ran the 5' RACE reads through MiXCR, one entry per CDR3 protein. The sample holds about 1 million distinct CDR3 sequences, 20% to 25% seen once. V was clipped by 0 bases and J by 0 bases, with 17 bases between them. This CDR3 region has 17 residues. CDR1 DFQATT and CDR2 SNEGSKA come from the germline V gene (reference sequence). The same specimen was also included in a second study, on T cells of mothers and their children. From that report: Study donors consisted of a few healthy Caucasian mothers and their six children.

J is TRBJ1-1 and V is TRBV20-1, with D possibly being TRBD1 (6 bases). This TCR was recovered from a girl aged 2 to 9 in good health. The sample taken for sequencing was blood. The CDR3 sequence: CSARDQGGWGMNTEAFF. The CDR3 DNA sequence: TGCAGTGCTAGAGACCAAGGGGGTTGGGGAATGAACACTGAAGCTTTCTTT.